The 10 T cell receptor beta chains reported below all come from one sample, sequenced in a study of Ad26.COV2.S vaccination and SARS-CoV-2 variants. Treatment indicated: 15 to 20 received Ad26.COV2.S at low or high dose, single or two shots; about 5 received placebo; per-sample allocation not given. On day 63 after the first injection, vaccine and placebo recipients gave samples. Assay used: immunoSEQ multiplex PCR; TCRdb lists only in-frame clones, some missing. The sample lists roughly 450,000 clones, 80% to 95% seen once, with more than 9% in the top ten. The sequencing used peripheral blood, collected in a trial of Ad26.COV2.S vaccine versus placebo. These receptors were collected from a person between 18 and 65 years old who received the Ad26.COV2.S COVID-19 vaccine or a placebo.

The chain combines TRBV5-1 with TRBJ2-1; 11 bases align to TRBD2. The V gene end was trimmed by 0 bases and the J gene end by 9 bases; junction bases not matched to a gene: 8. From germline, CDR1 is SGHRS and CDR2 YFSETQ. The CDR3 is 16 amino acids. The DNA of the CDR3 is TGCGCCAGCAGCTTGGGCACAACTAGCGGGAGCGGTGAGCAGTTCTTC. Its protein product is CASSLGTTSGSGEQFF.

The V and J genes are TRBV12-3 or TRBV12-4 and TRBJ2-5; unclear D gene. The CDR3 has 12 amino acids. V lost 3 bases, J lost 5 bases, and 7 bases lay in between. This CDR3 reads CASSLREETQYF. The CDR3 DNA sequence: TGTGCCAGCAGTTTGAGAGAGGAGACCCAGTACTTC.

V gene TRBV5-4 combines with J gene TRBJ2-1; 12 positions agree with TRBD2. Germline CDR1 SGHNT, CDR2 YYREEE (reference sequence). The CDR3 contains 16 residues. With V trimmed by 4 bases and J by 8 bases, 10 bases remained unmatched. The CDR3 spells CASSTRLAGEVYEQFF. CDR3 bases: TGTGCCAGCAGCACTAGACTAGCGGGAGAGGTCTATGAGCAGTTCTTC. The full variable domain, with the rest looked up from reference TRBV5-4 and TRBJ2-1, is ETGVTQSPTHLIKTRGQQVTLRCSSQSGHNTVSWYQQALGQGPQFIFQYYREEENGRGNFPPRFSGLQFPNYSSELNVNALELDDSALYLCASSTRLAGEVYEQFFGPGTRLTVL.

V is TRBV6-5 and J is TRBJ2-5; either TRBD1 or TRBD2 may fit D (5 bases each). The CDR3 loop spans 12 amino acids. Trimming removed 7 bases from V and 7 bases from J, with 13 bases in between. The germline V gene has CDR1 MNHEY and CDR2 SVGAGI. CDR3 amino acids: CASTSPGRTQYF. Here the CDR3 DNA reads TGTGCCAGCACCAGCCCGGGGCGGACCCAGTACTTC.

The gene calls are TRBV20-1 and TRBJ1-2; D ambiguous. V lost 3 bases and J lost 0, with 5 bases in between. The CDR3 sequence is 12 residues long. The germline CDR1 and CDR2 sequences are DFQATT and SNEGSKA (reference sequence). CDR3 sequence: CSASEANYGYTF. CDR3 coding DNA: TGCAGTGCTAGTGAAGCTAACTATGGCTACACCTTC.

The rearrangement links TRBV20-1 to TRBJ2-5; 9 bases are shared with TRBD2. CDR1 DFQATT and CDR2 SNEGSKA come from the germline V gene (reference sequence). The CDR3 covers 14 residues. Losses at the gene ends were 3 bases for V and 5 bases for J; bases not matched to a gene: 7. CDR3 coding DNA: TGCAGTGCTAGTTCGCGGGAGGGCCGGGAGACCCAGTACTTC. It specifies CSASSREGRETQYF.

On this clone: Other DNA sequences from this sample encode an identical CDR3 as well. The chain uses TRBV3-1 (or the pseudogene TRBV3-2) and TRBJ2-7; D not resolved. Per the germline V gene, CDR1 is LGHDT and CDR2 is YNNKEL (reference sequence). CDR3 length: 13 residues. V shed 1 base and J shed 3 bases, with 7 bases lying between them. Here the CDR3 reads CASSQASGYEQYF. As DNA, the CDR3 is TGTGCCAGCAGCCAAGCCAGTGGCTACGAGCAGTACTTC.

This clone was seen once. This CDR3 is CASSPEGAGGPNEQFF. For the CDR3, the DNA is TGTGCCAGCAGCCCTGAGGGAGCGGGAGGGCCGAATGAGCAGTTCTTC. V and J are TRBV9 and TRBJ2-1, with 10 bases identical to TRBD2. The CDR3 spans 16 residues. Losses at the gene ends were 4 bases for V and 7 bases for J; bases not matched to a gene: 11. The V gene's germline CDR1 is SGDLS and CDR2 YYNGEE.

This clone was seen just once. V and J are TRBV6-5 and TRBJ1-2; 11 bases are a match to TRBD1. Per the germline V gene, CDR1 is MNHEY and CDR2 is SVGAGI. V gave up 5 bases and J gave up 8 bases; unmatched junction bases: 4. The CDR3 has 13 residues. Here the CDR3 DNA reads TGTGCCAGCAGTAGGACAGGGGGCGGCGGCTACACCTTC. Translated: CASSRTGGGGYTF.

This chain connects TRBV7-8 to TRBJ2-2; no definite D call. From germline, CDR1 is SGHVS and CDR2 FQNEAQ. V shed 1 base and J shed 2 bases, with 29 bases lying between them. This CDR3 region has 22 residues. CDR3 region: CASSLVPRSVPGPLENTGELFF. The CDR3 region has the DNA TGTGCCAGCAGCTTAGTTCCAAGGTCGGTCCCAGGACCGTTAGAAAACACCGGGGAGCTGTTTTTT.